This paragraph reports one T cell receptor (beta chain). Its antigen is still unknown. Base quality data are lacking; no much larger clone is found one base away. This sample is part of a study of blood T cell repertoires in COVID-19 (dated by TCRdb to about 2020). Describing the broader study: The collaborator samples originated in the United States, Italy and Spain and spanned the acute and convalescent phases of COVID-19. Where available, HLA class I and class II types were obtained from metadata supplied by the sample provider rather than from assay-based typing. The samples were drawn from the first 160 participants of the ongoing ImmuneRACE study and from about 1,200 subjects provided by 6 global collaborators. Nearly every sample came with metadata listing a de-identified subject ID, COVID-19 status, age in years and sex. Deeply sampled blood TCRbeta repertoires from subjects exposed to, actively infected with, or recovered from COVID-19 were included in the dataset. A freely available public database, intended as a resource for researchers studying the immune response to SARS-CoV-2, is where the repertoires were released. The prospective study material was composed of cDNA or gDNA derived from T cells, B-cell-depleted T cells, or PBMCs. What the study reported, not specific to this receptor: Clinical and demographic metadata were provided uncurated, with the amount varying by source and participant.

V gives up 5 bases and J gives up 4 bases, and the segment between their germline ends measures 17 bases. Taken from cysteine to phenylalanine, the CDR3 has 15 residues. CDR3 DNA is the only sequence kept; it has 45 bases, read in frame from the first base. The CDR1 and CDR2 encoded by the germline V gene are SNHLY and FYNNEI. At one collaborating source in Seattle, patients were enrolled during active infection and were followed longitudinally through the course of disease. Each collaborating institution followed its own protocols to collect whole blood in K2EDTA tubes. For TCRbeta analysis, collaborator samples were shipped as frozen whole blood, as isolated PBMCs, or as DNA extracted from either sample type. TCRbeta CDR3 regions were amplified from genomic DNA by means of the immunoSEQ Assay, a bias-controlled multiplex PCR. As for the original processing: The number of nucleated cells in each sample was estimated from the amplification of reference gene primers within the assay. To quantify the absolute abundance of each unique TCRbeta CDR3 rearrangement, sequence reads were collapsed and filtered. For each sample, productive Simpson clonality was calculated as the square root of Simpson's diversity index across productive rearrangements. Here the immuneACCESS table is served through TCRdb, limited to in-frame sequences with V and J called. Missing clones are a known gap in these copies; in checked studies unresolved V genes cover under half, and the rest lacks a known reason. V and J calls and clone size are those listed in that table; D and trimming were worked out from the DNA. For this sample the table gives 300,000 to 450,000 clones, of which around 87% were detected only once. Clones ranked in the top ten supply about 10% of the sample.

Sequencing input: peripheral blood. Here the chain combines TRBV2 and TRBJ2-5, with TRBD1 perhaps the D gene, on 6 matching bases. The sequence was obtained from a woman aged 25-40 years with COVID-19, enrolled during active disease. The DNA sequence is as follows: TGTGCCAGCAGTCCTCTAACAGGGTTCGGAGAGACCCAGTACTTC. Translated, this gives CASSPLTGFGETQYF.